This T cell receptor beta chain was obtained from a study of blood T cell repertoires in COVID-19. Study context: Whether acute or convalescent, the COVID-19 samples came from the United States, Italy and Spain.

The data were produced by immunoSEQ multiplex PCR, yet TCRdb's version contains in-frame clones alone and is incomplete. The repertoire holds about 180,000 clones, with 81% as singletons. Enrolment of Seattle patients took place during active infection, and they were followed longitudinally. This CDR3 has 13 amino acids. V was pared by 4 bases and J by 7 bases, with 14 bases between. Germline CDR1 is SGDLS and CDR2 is YYNGEE. V gene TRBV9 combines with J gene TRBJ1-1, with D possibly TRBD1 on 5 matching bases. The specimen sequenced was peripheral blood. The source of this sequence is a woman older than 75 with COVID-19, enrolled during active disease. The CDR3 DNA reads as TGTGCCAGCAGCTCTGGCGGGGGAGGTGAAGCTTTCTTT. Residues: CASSSGGGGEAFF.